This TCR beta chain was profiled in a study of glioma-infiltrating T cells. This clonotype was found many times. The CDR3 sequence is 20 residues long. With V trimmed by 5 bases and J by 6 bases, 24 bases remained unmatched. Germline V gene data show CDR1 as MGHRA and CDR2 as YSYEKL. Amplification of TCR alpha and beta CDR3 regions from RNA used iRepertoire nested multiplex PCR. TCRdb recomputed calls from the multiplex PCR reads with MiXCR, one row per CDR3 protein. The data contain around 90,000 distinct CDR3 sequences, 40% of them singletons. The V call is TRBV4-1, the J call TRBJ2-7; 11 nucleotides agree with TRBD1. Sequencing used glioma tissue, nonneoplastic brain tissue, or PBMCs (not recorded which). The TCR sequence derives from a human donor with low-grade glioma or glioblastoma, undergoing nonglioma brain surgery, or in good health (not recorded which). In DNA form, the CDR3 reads TGCGCCAGCAGCTCCAGTCTCCGGACAGGGGGCAGAGCAGGGATGCGCGAGCAGTACTTC. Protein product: CASSSSLRTGGRAGMREQYF.